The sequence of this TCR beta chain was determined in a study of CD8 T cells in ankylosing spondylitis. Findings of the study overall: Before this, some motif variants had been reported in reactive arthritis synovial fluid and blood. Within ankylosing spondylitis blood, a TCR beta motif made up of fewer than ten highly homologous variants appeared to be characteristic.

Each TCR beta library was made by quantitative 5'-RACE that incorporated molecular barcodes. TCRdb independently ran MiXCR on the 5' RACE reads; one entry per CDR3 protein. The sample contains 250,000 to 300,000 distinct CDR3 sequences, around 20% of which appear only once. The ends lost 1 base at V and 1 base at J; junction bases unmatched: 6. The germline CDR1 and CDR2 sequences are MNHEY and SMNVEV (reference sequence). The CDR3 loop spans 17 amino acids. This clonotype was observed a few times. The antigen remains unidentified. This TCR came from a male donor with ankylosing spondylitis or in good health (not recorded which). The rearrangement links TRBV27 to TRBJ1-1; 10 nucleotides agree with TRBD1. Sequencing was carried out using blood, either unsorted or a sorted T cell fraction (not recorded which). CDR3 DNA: TGTGCCAGCAGTTTATTCGGGGGACAGGGGAAGAACACTGAAGCTTTCTTT. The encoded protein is CASSLFGGQGKNTEAFF.